Detailed here is one T cell receptor (beta chain). Its antigen is not yet known. No base quality information exists; no much larger clone differs at one position. Genomic DNA extracted from peripheral blood, rather than sorted cells or RNA, was used as the source for amplification of TCR beta rearrangements. This entry belongs to a study of T cell repertoires in aging, cancer and after chemotherapy (dated by TCRdb to between 2018 and 2020). Study-level background: Donors spanned six age groups from 30 or younger to 70 or older, with at least three individuals per group. TCR repertoires from healthy donor controls were recorded over periods of several months to years and showed clear clonal overlap between repeated samplings. Some 9 million TCR reads were contained in the full dataset. Peripheral blood TCR beta repertoires from healthy donors and cancer patients were profiled to examine immunoaging and T cell reconstitution after chemotherapy. Alongside 95 to 100 healthy donors serving as a reference group, the cohort included approximately 220 cancer patients, of whom about 93 had hematological cancers and 124 had solid cancers.

What the authors observed across the whole study: Compared with age-matched healthy donors, untreated patients with either hematological or solid cancers had significantly lower TCR diversity in the blood along with higher clonality. In both cancer cohorts, the median generation probability rose over the chemotherapy interval, which suggests that the repertoire was reconstituted through rebound thymic output. It was noted by the authors that conclusions about immunological memory after chemotherapy cannot be drawn from the repertoire data. In healthy donors, the decline in TCR diversity with age was mainly explained by loss of richness, whereas in cancer patients loss of evenness was also found to contribute.

Using a mixed TRB-A/B primer pool, multiplex touch-down PCR amplified rearranged TRB sequences covering the V, D and J segments. Two consecutive PCR reactions with Phusion HS II polymerase added Illumina adapters and sample indices to the amplicons. Amplicons were gel-purified with the NucleoSpin Gel and PCR Clean-up kit, then checked with Qubit and an Agilent 2100 Bioanalyzer. Sequencing of the libraries was done on an Illumina MiSeq with paired-end, single-indexed 600-cycle runs. The authors' analysis ran thus. MiXCR versions 2.12 and 3.0.5 were used to process TRB sequences. Each unique CDR3 nucleotide sequence was counted as one clone, and only productive sequences with at least two reads were retained. The repertoire metrics were Shannon diversity, evenness, clonality (defined as one minus evenness), and alpha-parameterized diversity profiles covering alpha 0 to 5. Generation probabilities of clones in paired pre- and post-chemotherapy samples were computed with the IGoR algorithm. TCRdb applied fastp at Q25 and MiXCR to the public reads, then kept only in-frame beta chains. Identical CDR3 protein sequences are pooled into one entry, listed with their most common genes and DNA. The V and J calls, along with clone size, are taken from TCRdb and not from the paper's own processing. The sample has over 9,500 distinct CDR3 sequences on record, 30% to 40% of them singletons. The ten largest make up approximately 2.6% of the sample.

The CDR3 measures 11 amino acids from cysteine to phenylalanine. Only the CDR3 DNA is retained, 33 bases long and in frame from the first base. CDR1 MNHEY and CDR2 SVGEGT were looked up in the germline V gene. The V end loses 6 bases and the J end loses 10 bases, and a stretch of 12 bases separates them. The V and J genes are TRBV6-2 or TRBV6-3 and TRBJ1-2; D gene: possibly TRBD1, on 6 matching bases. Sequenced material: blood. The sequence came from a human donor in good health. The CDR3 is CASSNTGIYTF. The nucleotides are TGTGCCAGCAGCAACACAGGGATCTACACCTTC.